This record looks at one T cell receptor (beta chain) sequence and its context. With 4 bases removed from V and 3 bases from J, the gap between germline ends came to 10 bases. The V gene's germline CDR1 is MNHNS and CDR2 SASEGT. CDR3 size: 13 residues. The source of the sample is a study of cytomegalovirus exposure and HLA in healthy donors. Generated by immunoSEQ multiplex PCR, the TCRdb table keeps only in-frame clones and is missing some. The data hold 250,000 or so clones, with roughly 90% observed a single time. This sequence was found in a woman aged 18-29 years in good health and CMV-seronegative. Sequencing used PBMCs. This chain joins TRBV6-1 and TRBJ2-7; D is undetermined. CDR3 loop: CASSVVWNYEQYV. CDR3 DNA: TGTGCCAGCAGTGTTGTCTGGAACTACGAGCAGTACGTC.